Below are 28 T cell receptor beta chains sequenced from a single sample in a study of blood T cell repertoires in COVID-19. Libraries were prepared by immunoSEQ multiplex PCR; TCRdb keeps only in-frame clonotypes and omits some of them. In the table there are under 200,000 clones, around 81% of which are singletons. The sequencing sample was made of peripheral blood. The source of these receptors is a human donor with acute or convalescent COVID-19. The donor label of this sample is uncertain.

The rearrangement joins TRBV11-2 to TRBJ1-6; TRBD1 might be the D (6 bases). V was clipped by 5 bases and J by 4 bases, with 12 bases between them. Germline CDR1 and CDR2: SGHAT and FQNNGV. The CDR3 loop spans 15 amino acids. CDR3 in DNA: TGTGCCAGCAGCCTGAGGGGGGGGTATAATTCACCCCTCCACTTT. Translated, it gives CASSLRGGYNSPLHF.

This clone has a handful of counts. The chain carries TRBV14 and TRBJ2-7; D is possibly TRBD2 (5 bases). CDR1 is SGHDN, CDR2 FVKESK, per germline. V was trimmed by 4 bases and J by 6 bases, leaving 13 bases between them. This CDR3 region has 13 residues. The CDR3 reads CASSPFGGREQYF. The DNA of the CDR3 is TGTGCCAGCAGCCCCTTTGGAGGTCGCGAGCAGTACTTC. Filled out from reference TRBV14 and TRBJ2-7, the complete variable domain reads EAGVTQFPSHSVIEKGQTVTLRCDPISGHDNLYWYRRVMGKEIKFLLHFVKESKQDESGMPNNRFLAERTGGTYSTLKVQPAELEDSGVYFCASSPFGGREQYFGPGTRLTVT.

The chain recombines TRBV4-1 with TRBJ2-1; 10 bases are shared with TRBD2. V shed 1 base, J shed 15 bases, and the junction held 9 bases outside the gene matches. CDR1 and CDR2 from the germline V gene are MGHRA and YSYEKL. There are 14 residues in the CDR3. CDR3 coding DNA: TGCGCCAGCAGCCAAGTCCCAGCGGGGGGGCCTCTGTTCTTC. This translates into CASSQVPAGGPLFF.

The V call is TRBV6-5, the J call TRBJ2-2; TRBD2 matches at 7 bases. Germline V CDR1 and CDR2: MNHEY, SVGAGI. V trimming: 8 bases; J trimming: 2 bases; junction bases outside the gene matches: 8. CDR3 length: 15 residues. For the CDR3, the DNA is TGTGCCAGCTCCCCAGGGACTACCAACACCGGGGAGCTGTTTTTT. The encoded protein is CASSPGTTNTGELFF.

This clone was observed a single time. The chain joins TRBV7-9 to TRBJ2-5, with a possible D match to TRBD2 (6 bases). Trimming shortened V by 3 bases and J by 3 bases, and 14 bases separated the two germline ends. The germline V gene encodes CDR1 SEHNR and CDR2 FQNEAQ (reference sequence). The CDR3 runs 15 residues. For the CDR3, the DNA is TGTGCCAGCAGCTTGGGCGTAGGAGGGGAAGAGACCCAGTACTTC. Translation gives CASSLGVGGEETQYF.

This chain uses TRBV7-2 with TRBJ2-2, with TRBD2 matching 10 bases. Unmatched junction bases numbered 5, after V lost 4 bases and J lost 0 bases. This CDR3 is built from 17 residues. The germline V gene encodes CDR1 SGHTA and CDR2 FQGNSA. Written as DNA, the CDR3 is TGTGCCAGCAGCTCAGACAGCGGGAGGGCGAACACCGGGGAGCTGTTTTTT. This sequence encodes CASSSDSGRANTGELFF.

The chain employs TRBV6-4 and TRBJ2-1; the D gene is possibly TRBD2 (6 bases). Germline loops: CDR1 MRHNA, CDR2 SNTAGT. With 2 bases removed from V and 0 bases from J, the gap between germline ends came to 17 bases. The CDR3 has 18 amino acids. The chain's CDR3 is CASSDRPRGGTSYNEQFF. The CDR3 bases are TGTGCCAGCAGTGACCGTCCTCGGGGCGGGACCTCCTACAATGAGCAGTTCTTC.

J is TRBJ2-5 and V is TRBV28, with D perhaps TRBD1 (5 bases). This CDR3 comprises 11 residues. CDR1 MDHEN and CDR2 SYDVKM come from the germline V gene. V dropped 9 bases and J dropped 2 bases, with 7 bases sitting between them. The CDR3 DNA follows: TGTGCCAGTCAGGGTCAAGAGACCCAGTACTTC. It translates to CASQGQETQYF. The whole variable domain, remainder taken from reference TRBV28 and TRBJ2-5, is DVKVTQSSRYLVKRTGEKVFLECVQDMDHENMFWYRQDPGLGLRLIYFSYDVKMKEKGDIPEGYSVSREKKERFSLILESASTNQTSMYLCASQGQETQYFGPGTRLLVL.

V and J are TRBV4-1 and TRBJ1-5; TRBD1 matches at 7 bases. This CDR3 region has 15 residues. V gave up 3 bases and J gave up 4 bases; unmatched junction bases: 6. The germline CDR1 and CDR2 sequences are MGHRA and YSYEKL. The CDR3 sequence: CASSQPDRKNQPQHF. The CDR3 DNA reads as TGCGCCAGCAGCCAGCCGGACAGGAAGAATCAGCCCCAGCATTTT.

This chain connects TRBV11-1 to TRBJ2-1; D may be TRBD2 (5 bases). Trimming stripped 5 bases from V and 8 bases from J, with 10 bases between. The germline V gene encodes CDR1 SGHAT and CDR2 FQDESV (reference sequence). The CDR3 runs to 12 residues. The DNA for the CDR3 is TGTGCCAGCAGCACGCACGGGGATGAGCAGTTCTTC. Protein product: CASSTHGDEQFF. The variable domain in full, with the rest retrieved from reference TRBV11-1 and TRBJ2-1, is EAEVAQSPRYKITEKSQAVAFWCDPISGHATLYWYRQILGQGPELLVQFQDESVVDDSQLPKDRFSAERLKGVDSTLKIQPAELGDSAMYLCASSTHGDEQFFGPGTRLTVL.

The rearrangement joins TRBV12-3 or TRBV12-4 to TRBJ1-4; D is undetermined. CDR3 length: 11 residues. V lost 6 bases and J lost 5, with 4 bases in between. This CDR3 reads CASSTNEKLFF. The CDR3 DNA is TGTGCCAGCAGCACAAATGAAAAACTGTTTTTT.

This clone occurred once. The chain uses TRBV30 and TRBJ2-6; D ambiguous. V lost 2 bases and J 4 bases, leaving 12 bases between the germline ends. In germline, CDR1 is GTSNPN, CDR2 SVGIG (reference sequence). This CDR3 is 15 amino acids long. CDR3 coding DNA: TGTGCCTGGAGTCCTGCGGCTCGCGGGGCCAACGTCCTGACTTTC. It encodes CAWSPAARGANVLTF.

CDR3 nucleotide sequence: TGCGCCAGCAGCCTCGCAGGCAATCAGCCCCAGCATTTT. Encoded protein: CASSLAGNQPQHF. The V call is TRBV4-1, the J call TRBJ1-5, with no clear D. The CDR3 loop spans 13 amino acids. The germline V and J ends were trimmed by 4 bases and 2 bases, with 6 bases remaining between them. Germline values: CDR1 MGHRA, CDR2 YSYEKL.

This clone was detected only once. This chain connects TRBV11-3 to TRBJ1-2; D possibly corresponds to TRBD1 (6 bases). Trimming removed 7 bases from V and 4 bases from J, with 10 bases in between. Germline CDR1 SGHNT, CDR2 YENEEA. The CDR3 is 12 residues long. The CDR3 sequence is CASTGHLYGYTF. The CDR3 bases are TGTGCCAGCACGGGACATCTCTATGGCTACACCTTC.

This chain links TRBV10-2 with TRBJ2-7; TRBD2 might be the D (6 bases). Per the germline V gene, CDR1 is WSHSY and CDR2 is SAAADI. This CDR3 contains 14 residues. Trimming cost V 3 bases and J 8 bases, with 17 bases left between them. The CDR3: CASSEEGRGTKQYF. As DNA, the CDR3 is TGCGCCAGCAGTGAAGAGGGGCGGGGTACGAAGCAGTACTTC.

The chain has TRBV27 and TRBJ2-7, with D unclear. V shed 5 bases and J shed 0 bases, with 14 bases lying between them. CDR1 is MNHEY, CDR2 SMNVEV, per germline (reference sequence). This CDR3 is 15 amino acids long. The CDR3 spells CASSIYALSSYEQYF. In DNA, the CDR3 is TGTGCCAGCAGTATCTACGCTTTGAGCTCCTACGAGCAGTACTTC.

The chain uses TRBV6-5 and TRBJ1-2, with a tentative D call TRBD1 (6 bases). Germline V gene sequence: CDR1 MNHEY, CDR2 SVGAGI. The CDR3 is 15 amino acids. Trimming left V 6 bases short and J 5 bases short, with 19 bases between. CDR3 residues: CASRGGDTGRYGYTF. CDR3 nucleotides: TGTGCCAGCAGGGGGGGGGACACCGGACGGTATGGCTACACCTTC.

CDR3 sequence: CASSAIDPGVRGPGNTIYF. In nucleotides, the CDR3 is TGTGCCAGCAGCGCGATTGATCCTGGGGTCAGGGGGCCTGGAAACACCATATATTTT. The rearrangement joins TRBV9 to TRBJ1-3, with TRBD1 identical over 8 bases. CDR1 SGDLS and CDR2 YYNGEE come from the germline V gene. The CDR3 sequence is 19 residues long. Trimming removed 3 bases from V and 2 bases from J; junction bases left unmatched: 16. The full variable domain, completed using reference TRBV9 and TRBJ1-3, is DSGVTQTPKHLITATGQRVTLRCSPRSGDLSVYWYQQSLDQGLQFLIQYYNGEERAKGNILERFSAQQFPDLHSELNLSSLELGDSALYFCASSAIDPGVRGPGNTIYFGEGSWLTVV.

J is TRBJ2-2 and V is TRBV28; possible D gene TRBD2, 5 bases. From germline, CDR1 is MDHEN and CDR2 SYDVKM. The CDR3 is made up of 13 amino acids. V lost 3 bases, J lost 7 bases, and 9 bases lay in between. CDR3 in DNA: TGTGCCAGCAGTTTCTCGGGGAGCGGGGAGCTGTTTTTT. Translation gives CASSFSGSGELFF.

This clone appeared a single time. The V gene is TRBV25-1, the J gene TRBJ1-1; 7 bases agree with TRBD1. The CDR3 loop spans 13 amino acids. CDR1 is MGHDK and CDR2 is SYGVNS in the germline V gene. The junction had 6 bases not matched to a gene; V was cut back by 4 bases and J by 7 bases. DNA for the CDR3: TGTGCCAGCAGTGTTAGGGGGCGAGTTGAAGCTTTCTTT. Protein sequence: CASSVRGRVEAFF.

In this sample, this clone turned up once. For the CDR3, the DNA is TGTGCCAGCAGGTCTAGCGGAGAGCAGTTCTTC. Amino acid sequence: CASRSSGEQFF. The chain links TRBV2 to TRBJ2-1; TRBD2 aligns across 7 bases. Germline assignment: CDR1 SNHLY and CDR2 FYNNEI. V shed 6 bases, J shed 10 bases, and the junction held 3 bases outside the gene matches. The CDR3 is 11 residues long. Full variable domain (rest looked up from reference TRBV2 and TRBJ2-1): EPEVTQTPSHQVTQMGQEVILRCVPISNHLYFYWYRQILGQKVEFLVSFYNNEISEKSEIFDDQFSVERPDGSNFTLKIRSTKLEDSAMYFCASRSSGEQFFGPGTRLTVL.

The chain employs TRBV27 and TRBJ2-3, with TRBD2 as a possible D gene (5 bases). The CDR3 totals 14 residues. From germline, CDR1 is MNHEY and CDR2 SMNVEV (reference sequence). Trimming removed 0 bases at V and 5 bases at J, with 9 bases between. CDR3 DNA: TGTGCCAGCAGTTTATCACATGCGGGAGATACGCAGTATTTT. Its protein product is CASSLSHAGDTQYF.

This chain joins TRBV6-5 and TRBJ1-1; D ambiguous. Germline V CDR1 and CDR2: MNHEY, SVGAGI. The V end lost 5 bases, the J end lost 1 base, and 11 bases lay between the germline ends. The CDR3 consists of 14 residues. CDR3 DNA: TGTGCCAGCAGTCCATTAGGCGGGAACACTGAAGCTTTCTTT. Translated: CASSPLGGNTEAFF.

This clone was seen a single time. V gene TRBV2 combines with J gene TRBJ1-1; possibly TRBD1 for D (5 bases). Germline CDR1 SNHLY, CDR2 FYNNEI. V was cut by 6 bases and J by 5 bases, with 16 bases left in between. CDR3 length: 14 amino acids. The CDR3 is CASRGMGEGTEAFF. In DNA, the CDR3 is TGTGCCAGCAGAGGAATGGGGGAGGGAACTGAAGCTTTCTTT.

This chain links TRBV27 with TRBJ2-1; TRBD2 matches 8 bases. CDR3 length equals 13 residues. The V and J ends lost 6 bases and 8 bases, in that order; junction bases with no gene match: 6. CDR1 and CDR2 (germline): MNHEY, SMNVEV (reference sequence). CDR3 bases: TGTGCCAGCAGAGGGACCGGGAGGGATGAGCAGTTCTTC. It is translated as CASRGTGRDEQFF.

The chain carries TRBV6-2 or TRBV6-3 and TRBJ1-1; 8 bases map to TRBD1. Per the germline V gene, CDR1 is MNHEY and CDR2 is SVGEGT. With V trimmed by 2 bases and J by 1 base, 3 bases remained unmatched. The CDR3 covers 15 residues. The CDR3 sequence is CASSYGGTGNTEAFF. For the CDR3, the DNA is TGTGCCAGCAGTTACGGGGGGACAGGGAACACTGAAGCTTTCTTT.

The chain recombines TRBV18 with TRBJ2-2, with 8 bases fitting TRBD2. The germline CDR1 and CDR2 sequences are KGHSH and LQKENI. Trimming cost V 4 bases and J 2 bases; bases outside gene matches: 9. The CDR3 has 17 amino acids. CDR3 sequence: CASSRRASGSNTGELFF. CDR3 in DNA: TGTGCCAGCTCACGTCGGGCCAGCGGGAGTAACACCGGGGAGCTGTTTTTT. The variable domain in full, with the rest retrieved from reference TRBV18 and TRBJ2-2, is NAGVMQNPRHLVRRRGQEARLRCSPMKGHSHVYWYRQLPEEGLKFMVYLQKENIIDESGMPKERFSAEFPKEGPSILRIQQVVRGDSAAYFCASSRRASGSNTGELFFGEGSRLTVL.

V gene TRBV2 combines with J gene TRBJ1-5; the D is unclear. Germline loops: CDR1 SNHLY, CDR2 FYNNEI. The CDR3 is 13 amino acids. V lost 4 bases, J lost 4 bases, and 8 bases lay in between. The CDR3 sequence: CASSGRMNQPQHF. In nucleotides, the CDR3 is TGTGCCAGCAGTGGCAGGATGAATCAGCCCCAGCATTTT.